Detailed here is one T cell receptor beta chain. The source of the sample is a study of healthy donors' naive CD4 and CD8 T cells. This CDR3 is 14 amino acids long. Germline V CDR1 and CDR2: SQVTM, ANQGSEA. Trimming took 4 bases from V and 3 from J, leaving 13 bases between them. Each TCR library used roughly 490 ng of total RNA and a linear amplification protocol. TCRdb analysed the reads with MiXCR anew, one entry per CDR3 protein. The sample holds about 200,000 distinct CDR3 sequences, about 74% seen once. The TCR originated in a pool of human donors in good health; the sample pools cells from several healthy donors. Material: naive CD4+ and CD8+ T cells sorted from blood, pooled from several donors. This chain joins TRBV29-1 and TRBJ2-1; possible D gene TRBD2, 6 bases. CDR3: CSVVWGVLYNEQFF. Written as DNA, the CDR3 is TGCAGCGTTGTATGGGGGGTTCTCTACAATGAGCAGTTCTTC.